These 29 T cell receptor beta chains were all obtained from the same sample, sequenced in a study of metastatic and nonmetastatic thyroid tumors. TCRdb reanalyzed the PCR reads with MiXCR. The sample consists of under 35,000 clones, 24% of them appearing once. No treatment had been given to any patient before thyroid surgery. Sequencing input: blood. Every receptor here comes from a female donor with papillary thyroid cancer or a benign thyroid nodule (not recorded which). Some clones in this sample may be carry-over from other donors' samples.

This clone was observed at least ten times. The chain combines TRBV7-2 with TRBJ2-7, with a possible D match to TRBD1 (6 bases). Trimming removed 4 bases at V and 3 bases at J, with 10 bases between. Looked up from germline, CDR1 is SGHTA and CDR2 is FQGNSA. CDR3 size: 13 residues. CDR3: CASSSQGFYEQYF. The CDR3 region has the DNA TGTGCCAGCAGCTCGCAGGGGTTCTACGAGCAGTACTTC.

By its share, this clone is medium-sized (0.01 to 0.1%). J is TRBJ2-7 and V is TRBV6-1; tentative D call: TRBD1 (6 bases). V was clipped by 0 bases and J by 0 bases, with 6 bases between them. Germline CDR1 reads MNHNS; CDR2 reads SASEGT. The CDR3 is made up of 14 amino acids. The CDR3 spells CASSEADSSYEQYF. CDR3 coding DNA: TGTGCCAGCAGTGAAGCGGACAGCTCCTACGAGCAGTACTTC.

This clone has only a few counts. The rearrangement joins TRBV6-5 to TRBJ1-1; D remains ambiguous. V was cut by 0 bases and J by 2 bases, with 16 bases left in between. This CDR3 contains 17 residues. The germline V gene has CDR1 MNHEY and CDR2 SVGAGI. For the CDR3, the DNA is TGTGCCAGCAGTTACTCTGGGTACCGCCGATGTAACACTGAAGCTTTCTTT. It yields the protein CASSYSGYRRCNTEAFF.

As for this clone: A junction boundary mismatches the germline segment, possibly from a read error. The chain employs TRBV7-9 and TRBJ2-1; D gene unclear. The CDR3 consists of 11 residues. Germline V gene sequence: CDR1 SEHNR, CDR2 FQNEAQ (reference sequence). Written as DNA, the CDR3 is TGCGCCAGAATGGGCTACAATGAGCAGTTCTTC. Residues: CARMGYNEQFF.

This clone showed up just a few times. The chain combines TRBV4-2 with TRBJ2-1; D gene ambiguous. The CDR3 loop spans 13 amino acids. The germline V and J ends were trimmed by 1 base and 5 bases, with 6 bases remaining between them. Per the germline V gene, CDR1 is LGHNA and CDR2 is YNFKEQ. The CDR3 nucleotides are TGTGCCAGCAGCCAAGTAGCCGACAATGAGCAGTTCTTC. It is translated as CASSQVADNEQFF.

This chain connects TRBV3-1 to TRBJ1-2; tentatively, D is TRBD1 (6 bases). Germline V gene sequence: CDR1 LGHDT, CDR2 YNNKEL (reference sequence). V gave up 0 bases and J gave up 8 bases, with 13 bases separating them. This CDR3 comprises 14 residues. CDR3 region: CASSQDVQGRGYTF. In DNA form, the CDR3 reads TGTGCCAGCAGCCAAGATGTACAGGGAAGAGGCTACACCTTC.

This clone was recorded at least ten times. V is TRBV3-1 and J is TRBJ2-4; no reliable D call. The CDR3 spans 17 residues. CDR1 and CDR2 from the germline V gene are LGHDT and YNNKEL (reference sequence). V lost 0 bases and J 1 base, leaving 13 bases between the germline ends. The CDR3 DNA is TGTGCCAGCAGCCAAGAGCCACAGCGAAGGGCCAAAAACATTCAGTACTTC. Its translation: CASSQEPQRRAKNIQYF.

This clone was found many times. This sequence joins TRBV19 and TRBJ1-1, with D unclear. The ends were cut back, 1 base at V and 1 base at J, with 13 bases in the middle. Germline V lookup: CDR1 LNHDA, CDR2 SQIVND (reference sequence). The CDR3 loop spans 16 amino acids. CDR3 nucleotide sequence: TGTGCCAGTAGTATAGCGGGGTGGAGTTCGAACACTGAAGCTTTCTTT. Translated, it gives CASSIAGWSSNTEAFF.

The rearrangement links TRBV7-6 to TRBJ1-3; 9 bases line up with TRBD1. V was pared by 1 base and J by 4 bases, with 11 bases of the junction left unmatched. The germline V gene has CDR1 SGHVS and CDR2 FNYEAQ. This CDR3 is built from 18 residues. CDR3 DNA: TGTGCCAGCAGCTTAGTTCAAACCGGGACAGGGAACGGAAACACCATATATTTT. Translating gives CASSLVQTGTGNGNTIYF. Supplemented by reference TRBV7-6 and TRBJ1-3, the full variable domain reads GAGVSQSPRYKVTKRGQDVALRCDPISGHVSLYWYRQALGQGPEFLTYFNYEAQQDKSGLPNDRFSAERPEGSISTLTIQRTEQRDSAMYRCASSLVQTGTGNGNTIYFGEGSWLTVV.

This clone has just a few counts. One base away lies a much larger clone, so this may be a sequencing read error. This same CDR3 is encoded by further DNA sequences in the sample. The rearrangement links TRBV6-1 to TRBJ2-7, with TRBD1 identical over 7 bases. This CDR3 spans 15 amino acids. Germline assignment: CDR1 MNHNS and CDR2 SASEGT. CDR3 coding DNA: TGTGCCAGCAGCGATGACAGGGTAAATTACTACGAGCAATACTTC. Encoded protein: CASSDDRVNYYEQYF.

The chain is built from TRBV24-1 and TRBJ2-7, with 11 positions matching TRBD1. The CDR3 sequence is 20 residues long. After removal of 11 bases from V and 3 bases from J, the junction contained 26 bases not matched to a gene. Germline V gives CDR1 KGHDR, CDR2 SFDVKD. CDR3 loop: CAKSDLQRDRGGRFHYEQYF. In DNA, the CDR3 is TGTGCCAAAAGTGATTTGCAGAGGGACAGGGGGGGCAGGTTTCACTACGAGCAGTACTTC.

This clone has a handful of counts. The chain uses TRBV27 and TRBJ1-5, with no clear D. Trimming pared 7 bases from V and 5 bases from J, leaving 15 bases between. The CDR3 is 14 residues long. CDR1 and CDR2 from the germline V gene are MNHEY and SMNVEV (reference sequence). The CDR3 DNA follows: TGTGCCAGCATCTTTTCTTCGAGGGATCAGCCCCAGCATTTT. Protein sequence: CASIFSSRDQPQHF.

J is TRBJ2-7 and V is TRBV10-2; D gene unclear. This CDR3 is 11 amino acids long. V shed 9 bases and J shed 0 bases, with 6 bases lying between them. CDR1 WSHSY and CDR2 SAAADI come from the germline V gene. CDR3 residues: CASGPSYEQYF. CDR3 in DNA: TGCGCCAGTGGACCCTCCTACGAGCAGTACTTC.

The rearrangement uses TRBV6-2 or TRBV6-3 and TRBJ2-5; D ambiguous. This CDR3 has 13 amino acids. CDR1 is MNHEY and CDR2 is SVGEGT in the germline V gene. V was shortened by 4 bases and J by 3 bases, with 9 bases between the two germline ends. CDR3 region: CASSSLTEETQYF. DNA for the CDR3: TGTGCCAGCAGTTCCCTTACAGAAGAGACCCAGTACTTC.

This clone ranks as medium-sized. The chain recombines TRBV20-1 with TRBJ2-7; 7 nucleotides line up with TRBD2. The CDR3 is 13 amino acids. The V gene's germline CDR1 is DFQATT and CDR2 SNEGSKA (reference sequence). The ends lost 3 bases at V and 3 bases at J; junction bases unmatched: 5. This CDR3 is CSASSASGYEQYF. The CDR3 region has the DNA TGCAGTGCTAGTTCGGCTAGCGGCTACGAGCAGTACTTC.

On this clone: An end of the junction does not agree with germline; a read error may underlie this. Different DNA sequences within this sample yield the same CDR3. This chain connects TRBV2 to TRBJ1-3; D is unresolved. Germline lookup yields CDR1 SNHLY and CDR2 FYNNEI. This CDR3 is 14 amino acids long. CDR3 DNA: TGCGCCAGAAATAAGGGAGATAGCGGAAACACCATATATTTT. As protein: CARNKGDSGNTIYF.

This clone was detected a few times. The chain couples TRBV6-6 to TRBJ2-7; no clear D gene. Trimming left V 2 bases short and J 6 bases short, with 8 bases between. The CDR3 sequence is 12 residues long. Germline values: CDR1 MNHNY, CDR2 SVGAGI (reference sequence). For the CDR3, the DNA is TGTGCCAGCAGTTACATACAAGGCGAGCAGTACTTC. Translated, it gives CASSYIQGEQYF.

This clone is judged medium-sized. The rearrangement joins TRBV20-1 to TRBJ2-7; tentative D call: TRBD2 (6 bases). The CDR3 is made up of 12 amino acids. Trimming removed 6 bases from V and 0 bases from J, with 9 bases in between. CDR1 is DFQATT and CDR2 is SNEGSKA in the germline V gene (reference sequence). The CDR3 sequence: CSATRGSYEQYF. CDR3 nucleotides: TGCAGTGCGACGCGGGGCTCCTACGAGCAGTACTTC.

To note about this clone: Given a much more abundant clone one base away, this may be a read error. The chain employs TRBV6-2 or TRBV6-3 and TRBJ1-1; TRBD1 matches 7 bases. The CDR3 covers 15 residues. The germline gives CDR1 MNHEY, CDR2 SVGEGT. CDR3 sequence reads: CASRQGSVMKTEAFF. CDR3 DNA: TGTGCCAGCAGACAGGGGAGTGTTATGAAAACTGAAGCCTTCTTT.

This clone was observed a few times. The germline gene is not matched at one end of the junction; a read error may be the cause. The chain combines TRBV28 with TRBJ2-1, with D perhaps given as TRBD1 or TRBD2 (5 bases each). This CDR3 has 13 amino acids. CDR1 is MDHEN, CDR2 SYDVKM, per germline. CDR3 coding DNA: TGTGCCAGCAGCAGGACATCTGGGTGGGAGCAGCTCTTC. Translation: CASSRTSGWEQLF. The variable domain in full, completed from reference TRBV28 and TRBJ2-1, reads DVKVTQSSRYLVKRTGEKVFLECVQDMDHENMFWYRQDPGLGLRLIYFSYDVKMKEKGDIPEGYSVSREKKERFSLILESASTNQTSMYLCASSRTSGWEQLFGPGTRLTVL.

The chain links TRBV7-3 to TRBJ2-1; 9 bases are a match to TRBD1. Trimming at V came to 2 bases and at J to 5 bases, leaving 4 bases not matched to a gene. CDR1 is SGHTA, CDR2 FQGTGA, per germline. The CDR3 runs to 15 residues. The CDR3 DNA is TGTGCCAGCAGCTTACGACAGGGGGTCAACAATGAGCAGTTCTTC. It is translated as CASSLRQGVNNEQFF.

Note on this clone: At one end the junction does not follow the germline gene, possibly because of a read error. The J gene is TRBJ2-3, the V gene TRBV10-1, with no clear D. CDR3 length: 13 residues. Germline CDR1 reads WNHNN; CDR2 reads SYGVQD (reference sequence). CDR3 bases: TGCGCCAGCAGTGAAGACCCCACATATACGCAGTATTTT. It is translated as CASSEDPTYTQYF.

The table lists this clone with many counts. The CDR3 here is CASSRQWGVDNSPLHF. CDR3 bases: TGTGCCAGCAGCCGTCAATGGGGGGTGGATAATTCACCCCTCCACTTT. The chain carries TRBV5-7 and TRBJ1-6; TRBD1 is a possible D gene (5 bases). TRBV5-7 is an ORF for which the function is uncertain. CDR3 length: 16 amino acids. Trimming took off 4 bases at V and 5 bases at J, with 16 bases between the two ends.

V gene TRBV7-3 combines with J gene TRBJ1-1, with a weak D call TRBD1 (5 bases). The CDR3 has 17 residues. V dropped 6 bases and J dropped 1 base, with 21 bases sitting between them. CDR1 and CDR2 from the germline V gene are SGHTA and FQGTGA. CDR3 sequence: CASSEVYGRQWNTEAFF. The CDR3 coding sequence is TGTGCCAGCAGTGAGGTATACGGCCGACAGTGGAACACTGAAGCTTTCTTT.

This clone showed up many times. The chain uses TRBV7-9 and TRBJ1-3; D is uncertain. This CDR3 is 10 amino acids long. Germline CDR1 SEHNR, CDR2 FQNEAQ (reference sequence). The V end was cut by 10 bases, the J end by 7 bases, with 8 bases between. The CDR3 DNA sequence: TGTGCCACCTCAAAGAACACCATATATTTT. This encodes CATSKNTIYF.

This clone occurred many times. The chain has TRBV20-1 and TRBJ2-1; TRBD1 matches at 7 bases. J lost 9 bases, V lost 3 bases, and 17 bases had no gene match. CDR3 length: 16 amino acids. CDR1 is DFQATT, CDR2 SNEGSKA, per germline (reference sequence). The CDR3 here is CSARGTQGNDRSEQFF. DNA for the CDR3: TGCAGTGCTAGGGGGACACAGGGGAATGATCGTAGTGAGCAGTTCTTC.

Within the sample, this clone is large (0.1 to 1%). The chain uses TRBV20-1 and TRBJ2-7; perhaps TRBD2 as D (6 bases). CDR1 and CDR2 (germline): DFQATT, SNEGSKA (reference sequence). CDR3 size: 13 residues. The V and J ends lost 3 bases and 5 bases respectively, with 14 bases between them. CDR3 DNA: TGCAGTGCTAGGCGGGACGGGTCGGACGAGCAGTACTTC. Translation gives CSARRDGSDEQYF.

The V and J genes are TRBV19 and TRBJ2-2, with TRBD1 as a possible D gene (6 bases). The CDR3 has 14 amino acids. Germline loops: CDR1 LNHDA, CDR2 SQIVND (reference sequence). Between the trimmed V and J ends, which lost 10 bases and 2 bases, there was a span of 14 bases. The CDR3 region has the DNA TGTGCCACGGCCGGGACACACAACACCGGGGAGCTGTTTTTT. It is translated as CATAGTHNTGELFF.

This clone showed up many times. The CDR3 loop reads CSAPRGNGPYGYTF. The CDR3 DNA follows: TGCAGTGCCCCAAGGGGAAACGGACCCTATGGCTACACCTTC. The chain couples TRBV20-1 to TRBJ1-2, with D possibly matching TRBD1 (5 bases). CDR3 length: 14 residues. Germline CDR1 DFQATT, CDR2 SNEGSKA (reference sequence). Trimming pared 6 bases from V and 4 bases from J, leaving 18 bases between.